These T cell receptor beta chains were read from a single sample in a study of PD-1 blockade in mismatch repair-deficient tumors. Measured with immunoSEQ multiplex PCR; TCRdb has only the in-frame clones, and not every one. The data contain tens of thousands of clones, around 80% of them singletons. The starting material was peripheral blood, obtained 4 weeks after starting pembrolizumab. The receptor set was obtained from an adult with mismatch repair-deficient cancer. Each CDR3 is given with its conserved first and last residue. The order of the fields is clone size, V gene, D gene, J gene, CDR3 protein, CDR3 DNA. The D gene is left open where the match is weak. A row's size may be missing; if present it is once, few, many or a size class.

abundance: NA
v_gene: TRBV27
d_gene: TRBD1
j_gene: TRBJ1-4
CDR3aa: CASGTGMEEKLFF
CDR3nt: TGTGCCAGCGGGACAGGTATGGAAGAAAAACTGTTTTTT

abundance: NA
v_gene: TRBV19
d_gene: NA
j_gene: TRBJ2-2
CDR3aa: CASSTSLNTGELFF
CDR3nt: TGTGCCAGTAGTACTAGCCTGAACACCGGGGAGCTGTTTTTT

abundance: once
v_gene: TRBV15
d_gene: TRBD1
j_gene: TRBJ2-7
CDR3aa: CATSRDTGQGHEQYF
CDR3nt: TGTGCCACCAGCAGAGACACGGGACAGGGACACGAGCAGTACTTC

abundance: NA
v_gene: TRBV5-8
d_gene: TRBD2
j_gene: TRBJ2-5
CDR3aa: CASSRLLAGVGETQYF
CDR3nt: TGTGCCAGCAGCCGCTTACTAGCGGGAGTTGGAGAGACCCAGTACTTC

abundance: NA
v_gene: TRBV29-1
d_gene: NA
j_gene: TRBJ2-3
CDR3aa: CSVDRADTQYF
CDR3nt: TGCAGCGTCGACAGAGCAGATACGCAGTATTTT

abundance: NA
v_gene: TRBV13
d_gene: NA
j_gene: TRBJ2-7
CDR3aa: CASSLTGFTYEQYF
CDR3nt: TGTGCCAGCAGCTTAACCGGGTTCACCTACGAGCAGTACTTC

abundance: NA
v_gene: TRBV19
d_gene: TRBD1
j_gene: TRBJ2-7
CDR3aa: CASSPGTGGSYEQYF
CDR3nt: TGTGCCAGTAGTCCCGGGACAGGGGGCTCCTACGAGCAGTACTTC

abundance: once
v_gene: TRBV7-9
d_gene: NA
j_gene: TRBJ2-7
CDR3aa: CASSLQDGQYF
CDR3nt: TGTGCCAGCAGCTTACAAGACGGGCAGTACTTC

abundance: NA
v_gene: TRBV15
d_gene: NA
j_gene: TRBJ1-1
CDR3aa: CATSRGGNTEAFF
CDR3nt: TGTGCCACCAGCAGAGGAGGGAACACTGAAGCTTTCTTT

abundance: few
v_gene: TRBV6-4
d_gene: NA
j_gene: TRBJ2-2
CDR3aa: CASSVTGTGELFF
CDR3nt: TGTGCCAGCAGCGTCACGGGCACCGGGGAGCTGTTTTTT

abundance: NA
v_gene: TRBV18
d_gene: NA
j_gene: TRBJ1-1
CDR3aa: CASSPRDGGATEAFF
CDR3nt: TGTGCCAGCTCACCAAGAGATGGGGGGGCCACTGAAGCTTTCTTT

abundance: NA
v_gene: TRBV5-1
d_gene: NA
j_gene: TRBJ1-2
CDR3aa: CASSLDTGSPDYTF
CDR3nt: TGCGCCAGCAGCTTGGACACGGGGTCGCCGGACTACACCTTC

abundance: NA
v_gene: TRBV19
d_gene: TRBD1
j_gene: TRBJ2-7
CDR3aa: CASSSPGQGYEQYF
CDR3nt: TGTGCCAGTAGTTCACCCGGACAGGGCTACGAGCAGTACTTC

abundance: NA
v_gene: TRBV4-2
d_gene: TRBD2
j_gene: TRBJ2-1
CDR3aa: CASSQVRGGYNEQFF
CDR3nt: TGTGCCAGCAGCCAAGTTCGCGGGGGTTACAATGAGCAGTTCTTC

abundance: NA
v_gene: TRBV13
d_gene: NA
j_gene: TRBJ1-2
CDR3aa: CASSLDGDYGYTF
CDR3nt: TGTGCCAGCAGCTTAGACGGAGACTATGGCTACACCTTC

abundance: NA
v_gene: TRBV7-9
d_gene: NA
j_gene: TRBJ2-1
CDR3aa: CASSQDPWDYNEQFF
CDR3nt: TGTGCCAGCAGCCAAGACCCCTGGGACTACAATGAGCAGTTCTTC

abundance: NA
v_gene: TRBV5-4
d_gene: NA
j_gene: TRBJ2-7
CDR3aa: CASSLAPGEVEEQYF
CDR3nt: TGTGCCAGCAGCTTGGCCCCCGGAGAAGTAGAGGAGCAGTACTTC

abundance: NA
v_gene: TRBV5-6
d_gene: TRBD1
j_gene: TRBJ2-7
CDR3aa: CASRRDRDRTTYEQYF
CDR3nt: TGTGCCAGCAGGAGAGACCGGGACAGGACAACCTACGAGCAGTACTTC

abundance: few
v_gene: TRBV6-1
d_gene: NA
j_gene: TRBJ1-1
CDR3aa: CASRAGGNTEAFF
CDR3nt: TGTGCCAGCAGAGCCGGTGGGAACACTGAAGCTTTCTTT

abundance: NA
v_gene: TRBV6-5
d_gene: TRBD1
j_gene: TRBJ2-7
CDR3aa: CASGDRAYEQYF
CDR3nt: TGTGCCAGTGGGGACAGGGCCTACGAGCAGTACTTC

abundance: NA
v_gene: TRBV29-1
d_gene: NA
j_gene: TRBJ2-7
CDR3aa: CSVEDRWDALEGQYF
CDR3nt: TGCAGCGTTGAAGATCGGTGGGACGCCCTCGAGGGGCAGTACTTC

abundance: NA
v_gene: TRBV6-5
d_gene: NA
j_gene: TRBJ2-4
CDR3aa: CASSYGRIAKNIQYF
CDR3nt: TGTGCCAGCAGTTACGGACGGATAGCCAAAAACATTCAGTACTTC

abundance: NA
v_gene: TRBV19
d_gene: TRBD2
j_gene: TRBJ2-6
CDR3aa: CASKLAGVSGANVLTF
CDR3nt: TGTGCCAGTAAACTAGCGGGAGTATCCGGGGCCAACGTCCTGACTTTC

abundance: NA
v_gene: TRBV25-1
d_gene: NA
j_gene: TRBJ2-5
CDR3aa: CASRESGETQYF
CDR3nt: TGTGCCAGCAGAGAATCTGGAGAGACCCAGTACTTC

abundance: once
v_gene: TRBV7-9
d_gene: NA
j_gene: TRBJ1-5
CDR3aa: CASSLSSVTQRQHF
CDR3nt: TGTGCCAGCAGCTTATCTTCAGTCACCCAACGTCAGCATTTT

abundance: NA
v_gene: TRBV6-5
d_gene: NA
j_gene: TRBJ2-7
CDR3aa: CASKNQDISSYEQYF
CDR3nt: TGTGCCAGCAAAAATCAGGACATCAGCTCCTACGAGCAGTACTTC

abundance: NA
v_gene: TRBV4-2
d_gene: NA
j_gene: TRBJ2-6
CDR3aa: CASSQEGWRVGANVLTF
CDR3nt: TGTGCCAGCAGCCAAGAAGGTTGGCGGGTTGGGGCCAACGTCCTGACTTTC

abundance: NA
v_gene: TRBV2
d_gene: NA
j_gene: TRBJ1-4
CDR3aa: CASTIGGGIEKLFF
CDR3nt: TGTGCCAGCACCATTGGGGGGGGGATCGAAAAACTGTTTTTT

abundance: NA
v_gene: TRBV20-1
d_gene: NA
j_gene: TRBJ2-1
CDR3aa: CSAFSGNEQFF
CDR3nt: TGCAGTGCCTTCAGCGGAAATGAGCAGTTCTTC

abundance: NA
v_gene: TRBV11-1
d_gene: NA
j_gene: TRBJ2-7
CDR3aa: CASSLKGDEQYF
CDR3nt: TGTGCCAGCAGCTTAAAAGGGGACGAGCAGTACTTC

abundance: NA
v_gene: TRBV10-1
d_gene: TRBD1
j_gene: TRBJ2-1
CDR3aa: CASSDLQGAVEQFF
CDR3nt: TGCGCCAGCAGTGACTTACAGGGGGCGGTTGAGCAGTTCTTC

abundance: NA
v_gene: TRBV2
d_gene: NA
j_gene: TRBJ1-1
CDR3aa: CASISNRMNTEAFF
CDR3nt: TGTGCCAGCATTAGCAACAGAATGAACACTGAAGCTTTCTTT

abundance: NA
v_gene: TRBV9
d_gene: NA
j_gene: TRBJ1-1
CDR3aa: CASSGSWNTEAFF
CDR3nt: TGTGCCAGCAGTGGCTCGTGGAACACTGAAGCTTTCTTT

abundance: NA
v_gene: TRBV9
d_gene: NA
j_gene: TRBJ2-7
CDR3aa: CASSVADLPGREQYF
CDR3nt: TGTGCCAGCAGCGTAGCTGACCTCCCGGGGCGCGAGCAGTACTTC

abundance: few
v_gene: TRBV7-6
d_gene: TRBD1
j_gene: TRBJ1-1
CDR3aa: CASSLGTGGEAFF
CDR3nt: TGTGCCAGCAGCCTCGGGACAGGGGGTGAAGCTTTCTTT

abundance: NA
v_gene: TRBV6-6
d_gene: NA
j_gene: TRBJ2-3
CDR3aa: CASSFADTQYF
CDR3nt: TGTGCCAGCAGTTTCGCGGATACGCAGTATTTT

abundance: once
v_gene: TRBV5-6
d_gene: TRBD1
j_gene: TRBJ2-5
CDR3aa: CASSYLTGGLYQETQYF
CDR3nt: TGTGCCAGCAGCTACCTGACAGGGGGCTTATATCAAGAGACCCAGTACTTC

abundance: NA
v_gene: TRBV9
d_gene: NA
j_gene: TRBJ2-1
CDR3aa: CASSVDDEQFF
CDR3nt: TGTGCCAGCAGCGTAGATGATGAGCAGTTCTTC

abundance: NA
v_gene: TRBV27
d_gene: TRBD2
j_gene: TRBJ2-3
CDR3aa: CASTPLYVSGVVDTQYF
CDR3nt: TGTGCCAGCACCCCTCTGTATGTGAGCGGGGTGGTAGATACGCAGTATTTT

abundance: NA
v_gene: TRBV7-2
d_gene: NA
j_gene: TRBJ2-1
CDR3aa: CASSLGGAPPNNEQFF
CDR3nt: TGTGCCAGCAGCTTAGGGGGGGCACCGCCCAACAATGAGCAGTTCTTC

abundance: once
v_gene: TRBV28
d_gene: NA
j_gene: TRBJ1-5
CDR3aa: CASNPGGYYQPQHF
CDR3nt: TGTGCCAGCAACCCGGGGGGGTATTATCAGCCCCAGCATTTT

abundance: few
v_gene: TRBV14
d_gene: NA
j_gene: TRBJ1-4
CDR3aa: CASSQVDGELFF
CDR3nt: TGTGCCAGCAGCCAAGTTGATGGGGAACTGTTTTTT

abundance: NA
v_gene: TRBV5-6
d_gene: NA
j_gene: TRBJ1-4
CDR3aa: CASSLPDGPTLFF
CDR3nt: TGTGCCAGCAGCTTGCCGGACGGACCGACTTTGTTTTTT

abundance: NA
v_gene: TRBV9
d_gene: NA
j_gene: TRBJ1-1
CDR3aa: CASSVVDSGNTEAFF
CDR3nt: TGTGCCAGCAGCGTAGTTGACAGCGGAAACACTGAAGCTTTCTTT

abundance: NA
v_gene: TRBV5-3
d_gene: TRBD1
j_gene: TRBJ1-2
CDR3aa: CARSLDRGIYYGYTF
CDR3nt: TGTGCCAGAAGCTTGGACAGGGGCATTTACTATGGCTACACCTTC

abundance: NA
v_gene: TRBV10-1
d_gene: NA
j_gene: TRBJ2-1
CDR3aa: CASSESPRSEQFF
CDR3nt: TGCGCCAGCAGTGAGTCGCCCAGAAGTGAGCAGTTCTTC

abundance: once
v_gene: TRBV18
d_gene: TRBD1
j_gene: TRBJ2-7
CDR3aa: CASSIRAPGQELYEQYF
CDR3nt: TGTGCCAGCTCAATTAGAGCTCCGGGACAGGAATTATACGAGCAGTACTTC

abundance: NA
v_gene: TRBV6-1
d_gene: NA
j_gene: TRBJ1-1
CDR3aa: CASKQATNTEAFF
CDR3nt: TGTGCCAGCAAACAGGCTACGAACACTGAAGCTTTCTTT

abundance: medium-sized
v_gene: TRBV6-4
d_gene: NA
j_gene: TRBJ2-7
CDR3aa: CASTPGSSYEQYF
CDR3nt: TGTGCCAGCACCCCGGGCAGCTCCTACGAGCAGTACTTC

abundance: few
v_gene: TRBV2
d_gene: NA
j_gene: TRBJ2-7
CDR3aa: CATTGYDEQYF
CDR3nt: TGTGCCACGACAGGTTACGACGAGCAGTACTTC

abundance: NA
v_gene: TRBV30
d_gene: TRBD2
j_gene: TRBJ2-5
CDR3aa: CAWFSRGLQETQYF
CDR3nt: TGTGCCTGGTTTAGCCGGGGACTACAAGAGACCCAGTACTTC

abundance: once
v_gene: TRBV25-1
d_gene: TRBD2
j_gene: TRBJ2-5
CDR3aa: CASSGTRRAGETQYF
CDR3nt: TGTGCCAGCTCCGGGACTAGGAGGGCTGGGGAGACCCAGTACTTC

abundance: NA
v_gene: TRBV2
d_gene: TRBD2
j_gene: TRBJ2-7
CDR3aa: CASQLLAGLYEQYF
CDR3nt: TGTGCCAGCCAGCTGCTAGCGGGGCTCTACGAGCAGTACTTC

abundance: NA
v_gene: TRBV5-1
d_gene: TRBD1
j_gene: TRBJ1-1
CDR3aa: CASSSGTGALETEAFF
CDR3nt: TGCGCCAGCAGCTCTGGGACAGGGGCTTTAGAGACTGAAGCTTTCTTT

abundance: NA
v_gene: TRBV10-1
d_gene: TRBD1
j_gene: TRBJ2-1
CDR3aa: CASGQGMSEQFF
CDR3nt: TGCGCCAGTGGACAGGGGATGAGTGAGCAGTTCTTC